These 29 T cell receptor beta chains were all obtained from the same sample, sequenced in a study of T-cell memory formation after mild COVID-19. TCRdb recomputed calls from the 5' RACE reads with MiXCR, one row per CDR3 protein. Of about 190,000 distinct CDR3 sequences in the sample, 10% to 13% were seen once. The source material was PBMCs or a T cell subset sorted from them (not recorded which). These receptors originate from a man aged 18 to 30 who had mild COVID-19 (a few samples of this study predate the infection). Cell type and time point are not known.

The chain has TRBV7-9 and TRBJ2-5; tentative D call: TRBD2 (5 bases). V was cut by 6 bases and J by 4 bases, with 15 bases left in between. There are 14 residues in the CDR3. Per germline, CDR1 SEHNR and CDR2 FQNEAQ (reference sequence). The DNA for the CDR3 is TGTGCCAGCAGTGTATACCCTGCGGGAGAGACCCAGTACTTC. Its translation: CASSVYPAGETQYF.

This clonotype was detected only a few times. This chain uses TRBV7-2 with TRBJ2-7, with D possibly matching TRBD2 (5 bases). There are 14 residues in the CDR3. CDR1 SGHTA and CDR2 FQGNSA come from the germline V gene. V lost 6 bases and J 2 bases, leaving 14 bases between the germline ends. CDR3 bases: TGTGCCAGCAGATCCGGGGTGAAGGCCTACGAGCAGTACTTC. Encoded protein: CASRSGVKAYEQYF.

This chain uses TRBV7-8 with TRBJ2-5; 10 bases are a match to TRBD1. The ends lost 5 bases at V and 4 bases at J; junction bases unmatched: 10. The CDR3 has 16 residues. Germline V gives CDR1 SGHVS, CDR2 FQNEAQ. The CDR3 DNA follows: TGTGCCAGCAGCCGGCGGACAGGGGGTGAGGGAGAGACCCAGTACTTC. Translation: CASSRRTGGEGETQYF. Full variable domain (missing parts from reference TRBV7-8 and TRBJ2-5): GAGVSQSPRYKVAKRGQDVALRCDPISGHVSLFWYQQALGQGPEFLTYFQNEAQLDKSGLPSDRFFAERPEGSVSTLKIQRTQQEDSAVYLCASSRRTGGEGETQYFGPGTRLLVL.

This chain uses TRBV30 with TRBJ2-1; the D gene is possibly TRBD2 (6 bases). V lost 4 bases and J 10 bases, leaving 26 bases between the germline ends. The CDR3 length is 16 residues. CDR1 GTSNPN and CDR2 SVGIG come from the germline V gene (reference sequence). The CDR3 DNA reads TGTGCCTGGACCGTGGACTGGGGAGGCCGTGGAGGCGAGCAGTTCTTC. Translated, it gives CAWTVDWGGRGGEQFF.

In this sample, this clonotype turned up many times. This chain links TRBV20-1 with TRBJ1-5; TRBD1 agrees at 7 bases. J was trimmed by 5 bases and V by 3 bases; bases with no gene match: 7. CDR1 and CDR2 from the germline V gene are DFQATT and SNEGSKA (reference sequence). This CDR3 contains 14 residues. The CDR3 DNA reads as TGCAGTGCTAGGGGGGCAGGGGGGTATCAGCCCCAGCATTTT. Its translation is CSARGAGGYQPQHF.

V usage is TRBV28 and J usage is TRBJ2-7; no reliable D call. The V end lost 1 base, the J end lost 6 bases, and 13 bases lay between the germline ends. Germline-derived CDR1 and CDR2 are MDHEN and SYDVKM. CDR3 length: 14 amino acids. The CDR3 is CASSLFPTPLEQYV. CDR3 coding DNA: TGTGCCAGCAGTTTATTCCCAACTCCCCTCGAGCAGTACGTC.

A note on this clonotype: A junction boundary mismatches the germline segment, possibly from a read error. This chain links TRBV7-7 with TRBJ1-1; no clear D. Germline CDR1 reads SSHAT; CDR2 reads FNYEAQ (reference sequence). The CDR3 runs 13 residues. The CDR3 spells CASSLDPAGEAFF. CDR3 bases: TGTGCTAGCAGCTTAGATCCGGCCGGTGAAGCTTTCTTT.

V usage is TRBV19 and J usage is TRBJ2-3, with D possibly matching TRBD1 (5 bases). Per germline, CDR1 LNHDA and CDR2 SQIVND (reference sequence). The CDR3 sequence is 15 residues long. Trimming took off 5 bases at V and 1 base at J, with 13 bases between the two ends. CDR3 sequence reads: CASSSGQARTDTQYF. DNA for the CDR3: TGTGCCAGTAGTTCCGGACAAGCTCGCACAGATACGCAGTATTTT.

In regard to this clonotype: This clone may be a read error of a much larger clone one base away. CDR3 sequence (DNA): TGTGCCAGCAGTTCCGGACAGGACTACGAGCAGTACGTC. As protein: CASSSGQDYEQYV. The V gene is TRBV6-2 or TRBV6-3, the J gene TRBJ2-7, with 7 bases fitting TRBD1. V was clipped by 4 bases and J by 3 bases; unmatched bases: 3. Germline CDR1 reads MNHEY; CDR2 reads SVGEGT. CDR3 size: 13 residues.

The chain is built from TRBV7-2 and TRBJ1-1; 7 bases match TRBD1. The V segment lost 5 bases and the J segment 8 bases; nucleotides outside the gene matches: 5. Germline CDR1 is SGHTA and CDR2 is FQGNSA. The length of the CDR3 is 12 residues. This CDR3 is CASSTYRGEAFF. For the CDR3, the DNA is TGTGCCAGCAGCACCTACAGGGGAGAAGCTTTCTTT.

Of note for this clonotype: A read error may produce the germline difference seen at one junction end. The chain combines TRBV28 with TRBJ1-1; 10 positions match TRBD1. CDR1 is MDHEN and CDR2 is SYDVKM in the germline V gene. The CDR3 sequence is 15 residues long. CDR3 DNA: TGTGCCAGCAGTTTCTTGGACAGGGGGAACACTGAAGCTTTATTT. It encodes CASSFLDRGNTEALF.

This clonotype was observed once. The chain links TRBV7-3 to TRBJ1-2; TRBD1 matches 8 bases. This CDR3 is 13 amino acids long. V dropped 4 bases and J dropped 6; count of bases not matched to a gene: 4. The germline gives CDR1 SGHTA, CDR2 FQGTGA. In nucleotides, the CDR3 is TGTGCCAGCAGCTATGACAGGGGCGATGGCTACACCTTC. It is translated as CASSYDRGDGYTF.

The table lists this clonotype with many counts. This rearrangement joins TRBV6-2 or TRBV6-3 to TRBJ2-7; D might be TRBD1 (5 bases). The CDR3 covers 15 residues. Looked up from germline, CDR1 is MNHEY and CDR2 is SVGEGT. V lost 6 bases, J lost 0 bases, and 15 bases lay in between. Here the CDR3 reads CASRRPQDTSYEQYV. DNA of the CDR3: TGTGCCAGCAGAAGACCACAGGACACCTCCTACGAGCAGTACGTC.

This clonotype has more than one count but fewer than ten. The chain combines TRBV3-1 with TRBJ1-5; D is unresolved. This CDR3 comprises 12 residues. V was shortened by 1 base and J by 7 bases, with 5 bases between the two germline ends. Germline CDR1 LGHDT, CDR2 YNNKEL (reference sequence). The CDR3 DNA is TGTGCCAGCAGCCAAGCTGAGCAGCCCCAGCATTTT. Encoded protein: CASSQAEQPQHF.

This clonotype has a handful of counts. The V gene is TRBV12-3 or TRBV12-4, the J gene TRBJ2-3; D is uncertain. The CDR3 length is 15 residues. V gave up 5 bases and J gave up 2 bases, with 14 bases separating them. CDR3 DNA: TGTGCCAGCAGTCCCGGTTCCGGCCCCACAGATACGCAGTATTTT. This sequence encodes CASSPGSGPTDTQYF.

This chain links TRBV3-1 with TRBJ1-2; D ambiguous. Between the trimmed V and J ends, which lost 10 bases and 6 bases, there was a span of 15 bases. Germline CDR1 reads LGHDT; CDR2 reads YNNKEL (reference sequence). CDR3 length: 12 residues. The CDR3 region is CATGALRDGYTF. CDR3 DNA sequence: TGTGCCACCGGCGCCCTTAGGGATGGCTACACCTTC.

The CDR3: CASSPLTGYSGEQFF. In DNA, the CDR3 is TGCGCCAGCAGTCCTCTCACAGGGTACAGTGGTGAGCAGTTCTTC. V gene TRBV4-1 combines with J gene TRBJ2-1; a possible D gene is TRBD1 (6 bases). There are 15 residues in the CDR3. V lost 6 bases to trimming and J lost 9 bases, with 21 bases between them. Germline V lookup: CDR1 MGHRA, CDR2 YSYEKL.

This clonotype showed up just a few times. The rearrangement joins TRBV29-1 to TRBJ2-7, with D hard to call. V was pared by 2 bases and J by 3 bases, with 11 bases between. The germline V gene encodes CDR1 SQVTM and CDR2 ANQGSEA. There are 13 residues in the CDR3. The CDR3 spells CSVERGMGYEQYF. In DNA, the CDR3 is TGCAGCGTTGAACGTGGGATGGGCTACGAGCAGTACTTC.

This clonotype was counted only a few times. The V and J genes are TRBV4-1 and TRBJ2-4, with D perhaps being TRBD1 or TRBD2 (5 bases each). Trimming took 2 bases from V and 6 from J, leaving 17 bases between them. CDR3 size: 16 residues. Germline CDR1 is MGHRA and CDR2 is YSYEKL. This CDR3 is CASSQLAKGRGNIQYF. As DNA, the CDR3 is TGCGCCAGCAGCCAACTAGCAAAGGGGCGCGGAAACATTCAGTACTTC.

This chain joins TRBV7-8 and TRBJ2-7, with D perhaps TRBD1 or TRBD2 (5 bases each). The V gene's germline CDR1 is SGHVS and CDR2 FQNEAQ. Trimming took 5 bases from V and 0 from J, leaving 14 bases between them. This CDR3 is 15 amino acids long. CDR3 nucleotides: TGTGCCAGCAGCCCAGGGACGGGGAGCTCCTACGAGCAGTACTTC. This codes for CASSPGTGSSYEQYF.

The J gene is TRBJ1-2, the V gene TRBV20-1, with D possibly being TRBD1 (6 bases). CDR3 length: 14 amino acids. Germline lookup yields CDR1 DFQATT and CDR2 SNEGSKA (reference sequence). Trimming stripped 4 bases from V and 7 bases from J, with 19 bases between. DNA of the CDR3: TGCAGTGCTACCTCACAGGGTACCTATCGTGGCTACACCTTC. This codes for CSATSQGTYRGYTF.

This clonotype occurred a few times. The rearrangement links TRBV7-9 to TRBJ2-3; 12 bases align to TRBD2. Germline trimming cut 4 bases from V and 2 bases from J; bases unmatched to any gene: 4. This CDR3 contains 16 residues. In germline, CDR1 is SEHNR, CDR2 FQNEAQ (reference sequence). CDR3 DNA sequence: TGTGCCAGCAGCTCAGGACTAGCGGGGTTCACAGATACGCAGTATTTT. Encoded protein: CASSSGLAGFTDTQYF. Full variable domain (rest looked up from reference TRBV7-9 and TRBJ2-3): DTGVSQNPRHKITKRGQNVTFRCDPISEHNRLYWYRQTLGQGPEFLTYFQNEAQLEKSRLLSDRFSAERPKGSFSTLEIQRTEQGDSAMYLCASSSGLAGFTDTQYFGPGTRLTVL.

The chain couples TRBV5-6 to TRBJ2-4; no definite D call. Germline CDR1 is SGHDT and CDR2 is YYEEEE. The CDR3 runs to 11 residues. Trimming cost V 2 bases and J 7 bases, with 4 bases left between them. CDR3 in amino acids: CASSFENIQYF. CDR3 in DNA: TGTGCCAGCAGCTTTGAGAACATTCAGTACTTC.

Many counts were recorded for this clonotype. This chain joins TRBV12-3 or TRBV12-4 and TRBJ1-5, with TRBD1 matching 7 bases. The CDR3 has 13 amino acids. V lost 6 bases and J lost 7; bases outside the gene matches: 6. The CDR3 spells CASSSGGGQPQHF. In nucleotides, the CDR3 is TGTGCCAGCAGCTCAGGGGGAGGACAGCCCCAGCATTTT.

The CDR3 sequence is CASSLGRGVSEAFF. In nucleotides, the CDR3 is TGTGCCAGCAGTTTGGGCAGGGGAGTATCTGAAGCTTTCTTT. V gene TRBV12-3 or TRBV12-4 combines with J gene TRBJ1-1, with D tentatively TRBD1 (6 bases). The CDR3 sequence is 14 residues long. Deletions cut 3 bases from V and 6 bases from J, with 14 bases between.

The chain carries TRBV9 and TRBJ1-6, with D perhaps TRBD1 (6 bases). CDR3 length: 15 amino acids. V shed 6 bases and J shed 0 bases, with 10 bases lying between them. Looked up from germline, CDR1 is SGDLS and CDR2 is YYNGEE. The CDR3: CASIQGGSYNSPLHF. The CDR3 nucleotides read TGTGCCAGCATCCAAGGGGGCTCCTATAATTCACCCCTCCACTTT. Complete variable domain (other parts from reference TRBV9 and TRBJ1-6): DSGVTQTPKHLITATGQRVTLRCSPRSGDLSVYWYQQSLDQGLQFLIQYYNGEERAKGNILERFSAQQFPDLHSELNLSSLELGDSALYFCASIQGGSYNSPLHFGNGTRLTVT.

The genes are TRBV11-2 and TRBJ1-4; the D is unclear. The CDR3 has 13 amino acids. Trimming took off 6 bases at V and 4 bases at J, with 9 bases between the two ends. The V gene's germline CDR1 is SGHAT and CDR2 FQNNGV. CDR3 coding DNA: TGTGCCAGCAGTACAGCGCGTAATGAAAAACTGTTTTTT. Amino acid sequence: CASSTARNEKLFF.

This clonotype was detected only a few times. V usage is TRBV10-3 and J usage is TRBJ2-3; unclear D gene. Germline CDR1 reads ENHRY; CDR2 reads SYGVKD. CDR3 length equals 12 residues. V was shortened by 7 bases and J by 2 bases, with 7 bases between the two germline ends. CDR3 sequence reads: CAINVDTDTQYF. The CDR3 nucleotides are TGTGCCATCAACGTTGACACAGATACGCAGTATTTT.

This clonotype has a handful of counts. The CDR3 region is CASSFKDREITEAFF. DNA of the CDR3: TGTGCCAGCAGCTTCAAGGACAGGGAGATCACTGAAGCTTTCTTT. The chain recombines TRBV13 with TRBJ1-1; 8 nucleotides align to TRBD1. The CDR3 extends over 15 amino acids. V lost 3 bases, J lost 4 bases, and 7 bases stayed unmatched. From germline, CDR1 is PRHDT and CDR2 FYEKMQ (reference sequence).